A single T cell receptor beta chain is shown here with its context. The sample belongs to a study of blood T cell repertoires in COVID-19. At the level of the study: The United States, Italy and Spain were the sources of the acute and convalescent COVID-19 samples. From T cells, B-cell-depleted T cells, or PBMCs came the material, which was cDNA or gDNA.

Trimming removed 4 bases at V and 5 bases at J, with 12 bases between. The germline gives CDR1 MNHEY, CDR2 SMNVEV (reference sequence). The CDR3 length is 15 residues. Under the authors' procedure: Quantification of nucleated cells was approximated via reference gene primer amplification. The data were produced by immunoSEQ multiplex PCR, yet TCRdb's version contains in-frame clones alone and is incomplete. V, J and clone size are taken as reported in that table, and D and trimming were inferred from the DNA itself. The table includes under 150,000 clones, 85% detected once. V is TRBV27 and J is TRBJ1-6, with a tentative D call TRBD1 (6 bases). Specimen: peripheral blood. The receptor was derived from an older man with acute or convalescent COVID-19. The CDR3 sequence is CASSSHRDHNSPLHF. The CDR3 DNA sequence: TGTGCCAGCAGTTCCCACAGGGACCATAATTCACCCCTCCACTTT.